The 27 T cell receptor beta chains reported below all come from one sample, sequenced in a study of blood T cell repertoires in COVID-19. Measured with immunoSEQ multiplex PCR; TCRdb has only the in-frame clones, and not every one. The sample contains roughly 250,000 clones, around 85% of which appear only once. The source material was PBMCs or T cells enriched from blood (not recorded which). The origin of the receptors is a woman in her twenties or thirties who had recovered from COVID-19.

The genes are TRBV9 and TRBJ2-7; 7 nucleotides agree with TRBD2. The CDR3 runs to 16 residues. Losses at the gene ends were 3 bases for V and 7 bases for J; bases not matched to a gene: 16. Germline lookup yields CDR1 SGDLS and CDR2 YYNGEE. CDR3 nucleotide sequence: TGTGCCAGCAGCGCTTCTGGGGGGAGGGGCGGTGGAGAGCAGTACTTC. It is translated as CASSASGGRGGGEQYF.

The table lists this clone with a few counts. The V and J genes are TRBV7-8 and TRBJ1-6, with D hard to call. CDR3 length: 17 residues. V shed 5 bases and J shed 7 bases, with 21 bases lying between them. The V gene's germline CDR1 is SGHVS and CDR2 FQNEAQ. The CDR3 is CASSPSRVAKGNSPLHF. The CDR3 DNA reads as TGTGCCAGCAGCCCTAGCCGGGTCGCTAAAGGGAATTCACCCCTCCACTTT.

This chain connects TRBV28 to TRBJ1-2, with 8 nucleotides matching TRBD1. Looked up from germline, CDR1 is MDHEN and CDR2 is SYDVKM. The CDR3 length is 14 residues. J was trimmed by 3 bases and V by 3 bases; bases with no gene match: 3. CDR3 DNA: TGTGCCAGCAGTTTCAGGGGGCGCGACTATGGCTACACCTTC. Translation: CASSFRGRDYGYTF.

This chain uses TRBV2 with TRBJ2-2, with a possible D match to TRBD2 (6 bases). Germline CDR1 SNHLY, CDR2 FYNNEI. V gave up 4 bases and J gave up 7 bases, with 19 bases separating them. The CDR3 is made up of 16 amino acids. CDR3 DNA sequence: TGTGCCAGCAGTGTGGTACGGCCGATCGGGGGCGGGGAGCTGTTTTTT. Translation gives CASSVVRPIGGGELFF.

The J gene is TRBJ2-1, the V gene TRBV29-1, with D possibly being TRBD1 (5 bases). This CDR3 contains 12 residues. Germline assignment: CDR1 SQVTM and CDR2 ANQGSEA. CDR3 region: CRALGLGDEQFF. The DNA of the CDR3 is TGCAGGGCCCTGGGGCTGGGCGATGAGCAGTTCTTC.

The rearrangement links TRBV28 to TRBJ2-7; D unresolved. Germline loops: CDR1 MDHEN, CDR2 SYDVKM. V dropped 6 bases and J dropped 2 bases, with 8 bases sitting between them. The CDR3 spans 12 residues. The CDR3 bases are TGTGCCAGCAGGGAAGACACCTACGAGCAGTACTTC. It is translated as CASREDTYEQYF.

Of note for this clone: Sequence at one end of the junction differs from germline and may be a read error. The chain employs TRBV6-1 and TRBJ2-2, with 10 bases aligning to TRBD2. The V gene's germline CDR1 is MNHNS and CDR2 SASEGT. The CDR3 totals 16 residues. CDR3 amino acids: CASREGTSANTGELFF. The CDR3 nucleotides are TGTGCCAGCAGAGAAGGGACTAGCGCAAACACCGGGGAGCTGTTTTTT.

This chain joins TRBV4-1 and TRBJ2-3; no definite D call. The CDR3 extends over 13 amino acids. Trimming left V 5 bases short and J 5 bases short, with 11 bases between. Germline V gene sequence: CDR1 MGHRA, CDR2 YSYEKL. The DNA of the CDR3 is TGCGCCAGCAGCGCTCTTTCGGGAGATACGCAGTATTTT. Protein: CASSALSGDTQYF.

This chain connects TRBV7-2 to TRBJ1-2; D unclear. Trimming stripped 1 base from V and 5 bases from J, with 11 bases between. The CDR3 has 14 amino acids. Germline values: CDR1 SGHTA, CDR2 FQGNSA. CDR3 amino acids: CASSLGTGVYGYTF. CDR3 nucleotides: TGTGCCAGCAGCTTAGGGACGGGAGTTTATGGCTACACCTTC.

The chain combines TRBV7-9 with TRBJ1-1; tentatively, D is TRBD1 (6 bases). V was shortened by 5 bases and J by 1 base, with 14 bases between the two germline ends. CDR1 and CDR2 from the germline V gene are SEHNR and FQNEAQ (reference sequence). The length of the CDR3 is 15 residues. The CDR3 bases are TGTGCCAGCAGCGCCAGACAGGTTACGAACACTGAAGCTTTCTTT. Its translation is CASSARQVTNTEAFF.

The chain employs TRBV4-1 and TRBJ2-1; 7 bases agree with TRBD2. V was clipped by 0 bases and J by 3 bases; unmatched bases: 8. CDR3 length equals 17 residues. Germline assignment: CDR1 MGHRA and CDR2 YSYEKL. The CDR3 nucleotides are TGCGCCAGCAGCCAAGATAGGGGAGCGGGGTTCTACAATGAGCAGTTCTTC. It encodes CASSQDRGAGFYNEQFF.

The V and J genes are TRBV12-2 and TRBJ2-1; TRBD2 reflects the table's D call only, with no check against the DNA. TRBV12-2 represents a pseudogene. The CDR3 has 17 amino acids. CDR3: CASRLCVEGHNYNEQFF. CDR3 DNA sequence: TGTGCAAGTCGCTTATGTGTCGAGGGTCATAACTACAATGAGCAGTTCTTC.

The chain employs TRBV28 and TRBJ1-2; D not certain. The CDR3 consists of 13 residues. V lost 4 bases to trimming and J lost 6 bases, with 12 bases between them. Germline CDR1 and CDR2: MDHEN and SYDVKM. CDR3 DNA sequence: TGTGCCAGCAGTTCGTACAGTATGCATGGCTACACCTTC. Translation gives CASSSYSMHGYTF.

The gene calls are TRBV28 and TRBJ1-4; 8 positions match TRBD1. Germline trimming cut 5 bases from V and 7 bases from J; bases unmatched to any gene: 3. The CDR3 totals 13 residues. The germline V gene encodes CDR1 MDHEN and CDR2 SYDVKM. The CDR3 sequence: CASSRTGPEKLFF. CDR3 sequence (DNA): TGTGCCAGCAGTCGGACAGGGCCTGAAAAACTGTTTTTT.

This chain joins TRBV4-1 and TRBJ1-6, with D unclear. The CDR3 extends over 16 amino acids. Germline values: CDR1 MGHRA, CDR2 YSYEKL. V shed 2 bases and J shed 5 bases, with 13 bases lying between them. Here the CDR3 DNA reads TGCGCCAGCAGCCAACCCCCGGGAACCGATAATTCACCCCTCCACTTT. It encodes CASSQPPGTDNSPLHF.

The DNA for the CDR3 is TGCGCCAGCAGCGTGCCGGGAACCTACGAGCAGTACTTC. Amino acid sequence: CASSVPGTYEQYF. The chain is built from TRBV5-1 and TRBJ2-7; weak D call: TRBD2 (5 bases). The CDR3 has 13 amino acids. V lost 4 bases and J lost 2, with 10 bases in between. In germline, CDR1 is SGHRS, CDR2 YFSETQ.

This clone occurred once. The rearrangement joins TRBV2 to TRBJ1-4, with D tentatively TRBD1 (5 bases). The CDR3 loop spans 15 amino acids. V lost 5 bases and J 8 bases, leaving 18 bases between the germline ends. Germline V gene lookup returns CDR1 SNHLY and CDR2 FYNNEI. CDR3 region: CASSWARRGGEKLFF. CDR3 nucleotide sequence: TGTGCCAGCAGTTGGGCTAGAAGGGGAGGGGAAAAACTGTTTTTT.

V gene TRBV7-9 combines with J gene TRBJ1-6; TRBD1 is a possible D gene (5 bases). CDR1 and CDR2 (germline): SEHNR, FQNEAQ (reference sequence). V lost 6 bases, J lost 7 bases, and 13 bases lay in between. This CDR3 is 14 amino acids long. The CDR3 here is CASRLTRENSPLHF. DNA for the CDR3: TGTGCCAGCAGACTAACCAGGGAAAATTCACCCCTCCACTTT.

The gene calls are TRBV14 and TRBJ1-1; D ambiguous. Trimming stripped 5 bases from V and 6 bases from J, with 7 bases between. Germline V lookup: CDR1 SGHDN, CDR2 FVKESK. The CDR3 runs to 11 residues. CDR3 bases: TGTGCCAGCAGCTCCCTAGCTGAAGCTTTCTTT. It codes for CASSSLAEAFF.

This chain uses TRBV11-3 with TRBJ1-1; D is perhaps TRBD1 (6 bases). V lost 4 bases and J lost 5, with 11 bases in between. This CDR3 region has 13 residues. In germline, CDR1 is SGHNT, CDR2 YENEEA. CDR3 sequence reads: CASSSQTGTEAFF. CDR3 DNA sequence: TGTGCCAGCAGCTCCCAGACAGGAACTGAAGCTTTCTTT.

The CDR3 loop is CASSLRQGNQPQHF. In nucleotides, the CDR3 is TGTGCCAGCAGCTTACGACAGGGAAATCAGCCCCAGCATTTT. This chain joins TRBV2 and TRBJ1-5, with TRBD1 matching over 7 bases. CDR1 and CDR2 (germline): SNHLY, FYNNEI. J was trimmed by 4 bases and V by 6 bases; bases with no gene match: 6. The CDR3 contains 14 residues.

A single count supports this clone. J is TRBJ2-3 and V is TRBV6-5; D gene uncertain. CDR3 length equals 14 residues. CDR1 is MNHEY and CDR2 is SVGAGI in the germline V gene. V lost 4 bases and J 0 bases, leaving 8 bases between the germline ends. The CDR3 reads CASSLTRSTDTQYF. The CDR3 DNA is TGTGCCAGCAGTTTAACCCGGAGCACAGATACGCAGTATTTT.

The chain joins TRBV11-2 to TRBJ2-7, with 13 bases lining up with TRBD2. Germline trimming cut 6 bases from V and 4 bases from J; bases unmatched to any gene: 6. Germline-derived CDR1 and CDR2 are SGHAT and FQNNGV. CDR3 length: 15 residues. The CDR3 DNA is TGTGCCAGCAGACAACCGGGACTAGCGGGATACGAGCAGTACTTC. Translating it yields CASRQPGLAGYEQYF. The variable domain in full, with the rest retrieved from reference TRBV11-2 and TRBJ2-7, is EAGVAQSPRYKIIEKRQSVAFWCNPISGHATLYWYQQILGQGPKLLIQFQNNGVVDDSQLPKDRFSAERLKGVDSTLKIQPAKLEDSAVYLCASRQPGLAGYEQYFGPGTRLTVT.

This clone appeared a single time. The rearrangement joins TRBV28 to TRBJ1-2; perhaps TRBD1 as D (6 bases). This CDR3 is 14 amino acids long. With 4 bases removed from V and 4 bases from J, the gap between germline ends came to 13 bases. CDR1 and CDR2 from the germline V gene are MDHEN and SYDVKM. CDR3 coding DNA: TGTGCCAGCAGTTGGTGGGGGCTTAGCTATGGCTACACCTTC. Its translation is CASSWWGLSYGYTF.

V and J are TRBV28 and TRBJ1-1; D is undetermined. Trimming pared 5 bases from V and 1 base from J, leaving 14 bases between. CDR3 length equals 15 residues. Germline lookup yields CDR1 MDHEN and CDR2 SYDVKM. The CDR3 here is CASSLLAGGNTEAFF. Here the CDR3 DNA reads TGTGCCAGCAGTCTCCTGGCGGGTGGGAACACTGAAGCTTTCTTT.

The rearrangement links TRBV5-1 to TRBJ2-4, with 7 bases that match TRBD1. The CDR3 is 12 amino acids. The germline gives CDR1 SGHRS, CDR2 YFSETQ. With V trimmed by 5 bases and J by 7 bases, 3 bases remained unmatched. The CDR3 protein is CASSMDRNIQYF. The CDR3 DNA reads as TGCGCCAGCAGTATGGACAGGAACATTCAGTACTTC.

CDR3 coding DNA: TGTGCCAGCAGCTCGGTTCAGACAGGAGCCTACGAGCAGTACTTC. Protein: CASSSVQTGAYEQYF. The chain combines TRBV7-9 with TRBJ2-7; maybe TRBD1 (6 bases). The germline V gene has CDR1 SEHNR and CDR2 FQNEAQ (reference sequence). This CDR3 comprises 15 residues. Trimming stripped 4 bases from V and 2 bases from J, with 15 bases between.